Each of the 27 T cell receptor beta chains below was sequenced from the same sample in a study of T-cell reconstitution after alpha-beta-depleted transplantation in children. For TCRbeta, the library was prepared with unique molecular identifiers. MiXCR, applied by TCRdb to the PCR reads, yields one record per CDR3 protein. The table has about 91,000 distinct CDR3 sequences, 6.5% to 8.5% seen once. Specimen: PBMCs from the stem cell graft donor, collected from the stem cell graft. The receptors were gathered from a human donor who donated a stem cell graft to a child with congenital amegakaryocytic thrombocytopenia.

This clonotype was observed many times. V is TRBV20-1 and J is TRBJ2-3; 7 positions agree with TRBD2. The CDR3 contains 10 residues. V dropped 6 bases and J dropped 10; count of bases not matched to a gene: 4. The germline gives CDR1 DFQATT, CDR2 SNEGSKA (reference sequence). Here the CDR3 reads CSASTSAQYF. The CDR3 region has the DNA TGCAGTGCCTCAACTAGCGCGCAGTATTTT.

The chain combines TRBV7-2 with TRBJ2-7, with D hard to call. V was clipped by 5 bases and J by 2 bases, with 13 bases between them. This CDR3 has 14 residues. The germline V gene encodes CDR1 SGHTA and CDR2 FQGNSA. Written as DNA, the CDR3 is TGTGCCAGCAGCCCCCTACCATGGACCTACGAGCAGTACTTC. It encodes CASSPLPWTYEQYF.

This clonotype was seen many times. This rearrangement joins TRBV15 to TRBJ2-3; 8 nucleotides match TRBD1. J was trimmed by 3 bases and V by 6 bases; bases with no gene match: 8. The CDR3 is 15 amino acids. Per germline, CDR1 LNHNV and CDR2 YYDKDF (reference sequence). The CDR3 loop reads CATSPGQGETDTQYF. The DNA for the CDR3 is TGTGCCACCAGTCCTGGACAGGGAGAAACAGATACGCAGTATTTT.

This clonotype was observed a handful of times. A read error may produce the germline difference seen at one junction end. The chain recombines TRBV5-1 with TRBJ2-4, with 8 bases aligning to TRBD1. The CDR3 loop spans 14 amino acids. Germline V gene data show CDR1 as SGHRS and CDR2 as YFSETQ. The CDR3, as DNA: TGCGCCAGCAGCTTCACTGGACAGGGAAACAGTCAGTACTTC. Amino acids: CASSFTGQGNSQYF.

This clonotype was seen ten or more times. V and J are TRBV20-1 and TRBJ1-1; D remains unclear. Trimming cost V 3 bases and J 0 bases, with 14 bases left between them. This CDR3 is 15 amino acids long. Germline V gene sequence: CDR1 DFQATT, CDR2 SNEGSKA (reference sequence). The CDR3 DNA reads TGCAGTGCTAGGTCGGCAGATCACCTGAACACTGAAGCTTTCTTT. Protein sequence: CSARSADHLNTEAFF.

This clonotype was recorded at least ten times. This chain joins TRBV12-3 or TRBV12-4 and TRBJ2-3; 10 bases agree with TRBD1. The length of the CDR3 is 15 residues. The V segment lost 5 bases and the J segment 4 bases; nucleotides outside the gene matches: 6. The CDR3 spells CASSPRQGAADTQYF. The DNA of the CDR3 is TGTGCCAGCAGTCCCCGACAGGGGGCAGCAGATACGCAGTATTTT.

This clonotype showed up just a few times. The gene calls are TRBV30 and TRBJ2-4; D may be TRBD2 (6 bases). CDR1 GTSNPN and CDR2 SVGIG come from the germline V gene (reference sequence). The germline V and J ends were trimmed by 0 bases and 15 bases, with 18 bases remaining between them. This CDR3 comprises 13 residues. CDR3 sequence reads: CAWSVRVGGDPYF. Here the CDR3 DNA reads TGTGCCTGGAGTGTAAGAGTGGGGGGAGATCCGTACTTC.

This clonotype has at least ten counts. This chain joins TRBV20-1 and TRBJ2-3, with TRBD1 as a possible D gene (5 bases). Germline V lookup: CDR1 DFQATT, CDR2 SNEGSKA (reference sequence). The CDR3 has 15 residues. V lost 1 base, J lost 2 bases, and 13 bases lay in between. CDR3 protein: CSARVGQTLTDTQYF. CDR3 coding DNA: TGCAGTGCTAGAGTGGGGCAGACTCTCACAGATACGCAGTATTTT.

The gene calls are TRBV6-4 and TRBJ2-2; 8 bases align to TRBD1. The trim removed 6 bases at V and 3 bases at J, leaving 0 bases unmatched. Germline CDR1 and CDR2: MRHNA and SNTAGT. CDR3 size: 13 residues. The CDR3 DNA follows: TGTGCCAGCAGACAGGGGGACACCGGGGAGCTGTTTTTT. Protein: CASRQGDTGELFF.

This clonotype appeared many times. This rearrangement joins TRBV19 to TRBJ2-7; D unclear. This CDR3 contains 13 residues. Germline V gives CDR1 LNHDA, CDR2 SQIVND (reference sequence). Trimming removed 5 bases from V and 0 bases from J, with 8 bases in between. CDR3: CASSPSLSYEQYF. The DNA of the CDR3 is TGTGCCAGTAGTCCCTCCCTCTCCTACGAGCAGTACTTC.

This clonotype was picked up many times. The chain uses TRBV5-1 and TRBJ2-7; 11 positions agree with TRBD2. V lost 2 bases and J lost 7; bases outside the gene matches: 14. The V gene's germline CDR1 is SGHRS and CDR2 YFSETQ. The CDR3 runs 17 residues. CDR3 sequence reads: CASSLNAGTSGLVEQYF. The CDR3, as DNA: TGCGCCAGCAGCTTAAATGCCGGGACTAGCGGTTTAGTGGAGCAGTACTTC.

This clonotype has just a few counts. The chain recombines TRBV28 with TRBJ2-7; possible D gene TRBD1, 6 bases. The CDR3 has 14 amino acids. V lost 6 bases and J lost 2, with 14 bases in between. Germline loops: CDR1 MDHEN, CDR2 SYDVKM. CDR3 bases: TGTGCCAGCAGCCGGGACAACGGCCCCTACGAGCAGTACTTC. As protein: CASSRDNGPYEQYF.

This clonotype was detected many times. The chain employs TRBV20-1 and TRBJ2-7; possibly TRBD1 for D (5 bases). The germline V gene has CDR1 DFQATT and CDR2 SNEGSKA (reference sequence). There are 11 residues in the CDR3. The V and J ends lost 5 bases and 2 bases respectively, with 7 bases between them. For the CDR3, the DNA is TGCAGTGCTCCGGACACCTACGAGCAGTACTTC. It is translated as CSAPDTYEQYF.

There are many counts of this clonotype. The chain is built from TRBV5-6 and TRBJ2-3; 9 bases line up with TRBD2. There are 16 residues in the CDR3. In germline, CDR1 is SGHDT, CDR2 YYEEEE. J lost 6 bases, V lost 0 bases, and 8 bases had no gene match. The CDR3 loop reads CASSLDGSGRRDTQYF. The CDR3 bases are TGTGCCAGCAGCTTGGATGGTAGCGGGAGAAGGGATACGCAGTATTTT.

V usage is TRBV10-3 and J usage is TRBJ2-2, with 8 bases aligning to TRBD1. Trimming cost V 7 bases and J 4 bases; bases outside gene matches: 8. The CDR3 length is 15 residues. Per germline, CDR1 ENHRY and CDR2 SYGVKD. The CDR3 reads CAIMGETGGTGELFF. The CDR3 DNA sequence: TGTGCCATCATGGGGGAAACAGGGGGCACCGGGGAGCTGTTTTTT.

This clonotype has at least ten counts. The chain links TRBV29-1 to TRBJ1-1; D not resolved. Germline V gene sequence: CDR1 SQVTM, CDR2 ANQGSEA. The V end lost 4 bases, the J end lost 6 bases, and 9 bases lay between the germline ends. This CDR3 is built from 11 residues. CDR3 sequence reads: CSVGPHPEAFF. The CDR3 nucleotides are TGCAGCGTTGGACCGCATCCTGAAGCTTTCTTT.

This clonotype was counted at least ten times. The chain employs TRBV12-3 or TRBV12-4 and TRBJ1-1; D might be TRBD1 (6 bases). The ends were cut back, 7 bases at V and 1 base at J, with 10 bases in the middle. This CDR3 has 13 residues. CDR3 DNA sequence: TGTGCCAGCATGGGCAGGGGGAACACTGAAGCTTTCTTT. This gives the protein CASMGRGNTEAFF.

This clonotype has a count of ten or more. The V call is TRBV5-1, the J call TRBJ1-2; D gene uncertain. V shed 0 bases and J shed 2 bases, with 8 bases lying between them. The CDR3 has 14 residues. In germline, CDR1 is SGHRS, CDR2 YFSETQ. The chain's CDR3 is CASSLGVGNYGYTF. Written as DNA, the CDR3 is TGCGCCAGCAGCTTGGGTGTAGGGAACTATGGCTACACCTTC.

This clonotype was counted at least ten times. The chain employs TRBV20-1 and TRBJ1-2; a possible D gene is TRBD1 (6 bases). From germline, CDR1 is DFQATT and CDR2 SNEGSKA (reference sequence). V was clipped by 5 bases and J by 6 bases, with 16 bases between them. This CDR3 spans 13 amino acids. The CDR3 DNA reads TGCAGTGCTTTCCCCCGGGGGCACGATGGCTACACCTTC. Translating gives CSAFPRGHDGYTF.

Ten or more counts support this clonotype. The J gene is TRBJ2-7, the V gene TRBV21-1; the D call of TRBD1 is as the table states it, not checked on the DNA. TRBV21-1 is annotated as a pseudogene. The CDR3 covers 14 residues. The CDR3, as DNA: TGTGCCAGCAGCCCCAGGACAGGGCCTTACGAGCAGTACTTC. Encoded protein: CASSPRTGPYEQYF.

This clonotype was seen at least ten times. This chain links TRBV20-1 with TRBJ2-3, with D possibly being TRBD2 (6 bases). The germline gives CDR1 DFQATT, CDR2 SNEGSKA (reference sequence). The CDR3 has 15 residues. V lost 2 bases and J 4 bases, leaving 16 bases between the germline ends. DNA of the CDR3: TGCAGTGCTAGATTTGGGACTGCATTCGCAGATACGCAGTATTTT. Translated: CSARFGTAFADTQYF.

This clonotype was recorded many times. This chain joins TRBV12-3 or TRBV12-4 and TRBJ2-7; no reliable D call. The CDR3 loop spans 17 amino acids. Trimming removed 5 bases from V and 2 bases from J, with 22 bases in between. CDR3 nucleotide sequence: TGTGCCAGCAGTCTCACTATCGCTTTGCGGCCCACCTACGAGCAGTACTTC. Translated: CASSLTIALRPTYEQYF.

This clonotype was observed at least ten times. The CDR3: CASSLNFGKPQHF. The DNA for the CDR3 is TGTGCCAGCAGCTTAAATTTCGGAAAGCCCCAGCATTTT. The rearrangement joins TRBV7-2 to TRBJ1-5; D gene ambiguous. This CDR3 spans 13 amino acids. Trimming cost V 2 bases and J 8 bases, with 10 bases left between them. Germline lookup yields CDR1 SGHTA and CDR2 FQGNSA.

This clonotype has ten or more counts. The rearrangement links TRBV29-1 to TRBJ1-1; TRBD1 is a possible D gene (5 bases). The CDR3 length is 13 residues. Germline loops: CDR1 SQVTM, CDR2 ANQGSEA. V lost 7 bases and J lost 3, with 15 bases in between. The CDR3 sequence is CSAGSASDTEAFF. The CDR3 nucleotides are TGCAGCGCAGGGTCGGCTTCGGACACTGAAGCTTTCTTT. The full variable domain, with the rest looked up from reference TRBV29-1 and TRBJ1-1, is SAVISQKPSRDICQRGTSLTIQCQVDSQVTMMFWYRQQPGQSLTLIATANQGSEATYESGFVIDKFPISRPNLTFSTLTVSNMSPEDSSIYLCSAGSASDTEAFFGQGTRLTVV.

This clonotype was detected a few times. The chain is built from TRBV5-1 and TRBJ2-2; 13 bases align to TRBD2. Germline loops: CDR1 SGHRS, CDR2 YFSETQ. This CDR3 contains 17 residues. J lost 7 bases, V lost 4 bases, and 10 bases had no gene match. CDR3 in DNA: TGCGCCAGCAGCGATACTAGCGGGAGGGCCAAAGACGGGGAGCTGTTTTTT. Translated: CASSDTSGRAKDGELFF.

This clonotype was recorded once. V and J are TRBV5-1 and TRBJ1-4, with D unresolved. V lost 0 bases, J lost 8 bases, and 8 bases lay in between. In germline, CDR1 is SGHRS, CDR2 YFSETQ. This CDR3 comprises 13 residues. CDR3 sequence (DNA): TGCGCCAGCAGCTTGGGATCCGACGAAAAACTGTTTTTT. Amino acids: CASSLGSDEKLFF.

This clonotype occurred many times. DNA of the CDR3: TGTGCCAGCAGCTTAGCGGGGCCCCCAAATTCACCCCTCCACTTT. Translating it yields CASSLAGPPNSPLHF. The chain combines TRBV7-2 with TRBJ1-6; D might be TRBD1 (5 bases). CDR3 length: 15 amino acids. CDR1 SGHTA and CDR2 FQGNSA come from the germline V gene. V was shortened by 0 bases and J by 7 bases, with 10 bases between the two germline ends.